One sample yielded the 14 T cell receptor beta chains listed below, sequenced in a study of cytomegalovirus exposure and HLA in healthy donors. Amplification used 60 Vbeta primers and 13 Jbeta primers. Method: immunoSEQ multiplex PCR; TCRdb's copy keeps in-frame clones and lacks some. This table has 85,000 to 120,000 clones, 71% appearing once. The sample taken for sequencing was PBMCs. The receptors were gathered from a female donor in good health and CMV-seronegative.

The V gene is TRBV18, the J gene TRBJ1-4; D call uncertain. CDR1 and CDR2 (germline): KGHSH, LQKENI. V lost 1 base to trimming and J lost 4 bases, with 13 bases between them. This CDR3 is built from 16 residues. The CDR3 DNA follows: TGTGCCAGCTCACCACTTGGTGGCGGGCGTAATGAAAAACTGTTTTTT. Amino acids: CASSPLGGGRNEKLFF.

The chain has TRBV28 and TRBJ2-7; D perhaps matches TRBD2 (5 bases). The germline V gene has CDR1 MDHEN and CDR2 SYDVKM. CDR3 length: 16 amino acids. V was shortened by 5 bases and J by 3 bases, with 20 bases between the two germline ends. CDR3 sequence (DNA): TGTGCCAGCAGTCGGGCTGGACTCCCCGGGCTCTACGAGCAGTACTTC. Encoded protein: CASSRAGLPGLYEQYF. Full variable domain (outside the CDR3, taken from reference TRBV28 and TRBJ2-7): DVKVTQSSRYLVKRTGEKVFLECVQDMDHENMFWYRQDPGLGLRLIYFSYDVKMKEKGDIPEGYSVSREKKERFSLILESASTNQTSMYLCASSRAGLPGLYEQYFGPGTRLTVT.

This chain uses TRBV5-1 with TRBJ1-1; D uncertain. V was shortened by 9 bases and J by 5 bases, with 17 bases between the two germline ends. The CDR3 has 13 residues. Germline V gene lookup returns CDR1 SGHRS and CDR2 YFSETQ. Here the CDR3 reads CATTANDGTEAFF. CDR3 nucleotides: TGCGCCACCACCGCCAACGACGGGACTGAAGCTTTCTTT.

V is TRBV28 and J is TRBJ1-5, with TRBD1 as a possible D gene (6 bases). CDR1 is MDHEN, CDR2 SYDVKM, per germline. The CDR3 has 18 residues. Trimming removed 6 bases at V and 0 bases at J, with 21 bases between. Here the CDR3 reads CASSLDRSPVYSNQPQHF. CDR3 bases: TGTGCCAGCAGCTTAGACAGGTCCCCCGTTTATAGCAATCAGCCCCAGCATTTT.

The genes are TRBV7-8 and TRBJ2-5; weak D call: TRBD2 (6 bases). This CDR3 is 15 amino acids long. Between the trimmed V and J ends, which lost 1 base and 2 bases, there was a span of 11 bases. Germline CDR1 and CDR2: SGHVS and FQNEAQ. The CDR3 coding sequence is TGTGCCAGCAGCTTAGGAGTGGGGGGACAAGAGACCCAGTACTTC. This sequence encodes CASSLGVGGQETQYF.

The CDR3 loop is CASSSQVSSYGYTF. The CDR3 DNA reads as TGTGCCAGCAGTTCACAGGTATCGTCCTATGGCTACACCTTC. The V call is TRBV7-2, the J call TRBJ1-2; tentative D call: TRBD1 (5 bases). CDR3 length: 14 residues. Germline assignment: CDR1 SGHTA and CDR2 FQGNSA. V shed 6 bases and J shed 4 bases, with 15 bases lying between them.

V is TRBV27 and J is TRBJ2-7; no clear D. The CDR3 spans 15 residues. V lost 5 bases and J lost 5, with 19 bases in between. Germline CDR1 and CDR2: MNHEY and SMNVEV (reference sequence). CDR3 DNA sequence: TGTGCCAGCAGTCCGACCAGAGGTAGGATCCACGAGCAGTACTTC. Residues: CASSPTRGRIHEQYF.

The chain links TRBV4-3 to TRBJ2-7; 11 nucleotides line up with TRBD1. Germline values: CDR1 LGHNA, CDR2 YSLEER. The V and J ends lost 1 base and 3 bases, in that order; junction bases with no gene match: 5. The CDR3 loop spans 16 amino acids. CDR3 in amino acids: CASSQVSGTGGYEQYF. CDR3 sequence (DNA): TGCGCCAGCAGCCAAGTCTCCGGGACAGGGGGCTACGAGCAGTACTTC.

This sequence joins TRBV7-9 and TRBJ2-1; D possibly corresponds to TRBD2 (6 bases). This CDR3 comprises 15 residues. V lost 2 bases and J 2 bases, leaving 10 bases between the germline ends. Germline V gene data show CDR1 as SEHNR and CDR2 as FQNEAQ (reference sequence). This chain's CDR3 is CASSLNERAYNEQFF. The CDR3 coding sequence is TGTGCCAGCAGCTTAAATGAGCGGGCCTACAATGAGCAGTTCTTC.

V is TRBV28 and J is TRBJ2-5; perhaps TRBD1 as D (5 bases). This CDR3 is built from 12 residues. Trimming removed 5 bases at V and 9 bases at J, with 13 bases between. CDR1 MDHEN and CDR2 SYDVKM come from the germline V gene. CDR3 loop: CASSQILGPQYF. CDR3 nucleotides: TGTGCCAGCAGTCAAATCCTGGGGCCCCAGTACTTC.

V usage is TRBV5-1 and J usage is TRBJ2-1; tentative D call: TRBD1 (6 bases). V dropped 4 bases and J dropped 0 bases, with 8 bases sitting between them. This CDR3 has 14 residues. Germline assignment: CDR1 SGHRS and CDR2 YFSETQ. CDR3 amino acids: CASSLRGSYNEQFF. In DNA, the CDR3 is TGCGCCAGCAGCCTCAGGGGCTCCTACAATGAGCAGTTCTTC. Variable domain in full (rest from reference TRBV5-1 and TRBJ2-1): KAGVTQTPRYLIKTRGQQVTLSCSPISGHRSVSWYQQTPGQGLQFLFEYFSETQRNKGNFPGRFSGRQFSNSRSEMNVSTLELGDSALYLCASSLRGSYNEQFFGPGTRLTVL.

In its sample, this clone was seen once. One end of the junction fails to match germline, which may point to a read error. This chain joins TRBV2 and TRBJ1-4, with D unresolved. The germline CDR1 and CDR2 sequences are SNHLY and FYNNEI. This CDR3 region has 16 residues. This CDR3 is CASSEGRIATNEKLFF. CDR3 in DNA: TGTGCCAGCAGCGAAGGGCGGATTGCAACTAATGAAAAACTGTTTTTT.

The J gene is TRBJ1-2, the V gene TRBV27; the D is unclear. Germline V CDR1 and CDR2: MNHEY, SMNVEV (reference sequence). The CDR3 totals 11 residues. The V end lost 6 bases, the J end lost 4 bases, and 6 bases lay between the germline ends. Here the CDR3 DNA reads TGTGCCAGCAGCCCCGGCTATGGCTACACCTTC. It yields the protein CASSPGYGYTF.

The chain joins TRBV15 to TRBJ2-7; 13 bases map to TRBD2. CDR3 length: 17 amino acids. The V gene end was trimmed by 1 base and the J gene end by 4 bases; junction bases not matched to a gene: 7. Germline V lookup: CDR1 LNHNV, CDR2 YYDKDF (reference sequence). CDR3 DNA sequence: TGTGCCACCAGCAGAGTTGCATGGGGACTAGCGGGATACGAGCAGTACTTC. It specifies CATSRVAWGLAGYEQYF.